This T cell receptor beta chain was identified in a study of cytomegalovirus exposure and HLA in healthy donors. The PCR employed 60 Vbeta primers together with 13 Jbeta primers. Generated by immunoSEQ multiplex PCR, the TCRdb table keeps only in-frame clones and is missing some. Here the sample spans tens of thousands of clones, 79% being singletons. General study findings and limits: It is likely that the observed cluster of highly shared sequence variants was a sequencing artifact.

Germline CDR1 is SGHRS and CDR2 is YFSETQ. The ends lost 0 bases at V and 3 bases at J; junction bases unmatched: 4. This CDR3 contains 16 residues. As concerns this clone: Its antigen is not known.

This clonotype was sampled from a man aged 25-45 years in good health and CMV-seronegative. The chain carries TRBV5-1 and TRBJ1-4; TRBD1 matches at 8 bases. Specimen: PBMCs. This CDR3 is CASSLGTGGANEKLFF. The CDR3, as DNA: TGCGCCAGCAGCTTGGGTACAGGGGGTGCTAATGAAAAACTGTTTTTT.